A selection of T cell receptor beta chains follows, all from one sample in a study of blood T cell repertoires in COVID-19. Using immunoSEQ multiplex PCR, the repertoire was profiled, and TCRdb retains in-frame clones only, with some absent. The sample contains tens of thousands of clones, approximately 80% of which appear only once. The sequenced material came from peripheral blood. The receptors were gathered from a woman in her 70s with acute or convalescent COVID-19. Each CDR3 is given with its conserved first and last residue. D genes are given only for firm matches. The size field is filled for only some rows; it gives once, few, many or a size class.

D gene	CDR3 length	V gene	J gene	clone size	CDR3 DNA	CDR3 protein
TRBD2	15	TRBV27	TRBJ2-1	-	TGTGCCAGCCCTGGGGCGGGAGCCAGCCTCAATGAGCAGTTCTTC	CASPGAGASLNEQFF
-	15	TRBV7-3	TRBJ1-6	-	TGTGCCAGCAGCGCTGGACAGCCCTATAATTCACCCCTCCACTTT	CASSAGQPYNSPLHF
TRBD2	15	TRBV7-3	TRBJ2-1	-	TGTGCCAGCAGCTCCCGACTAGCGGGAGAAAATGAGCAGTTCTTC	CASSSRLAGENEQFF
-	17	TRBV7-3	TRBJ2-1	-	TGTGCCAGCAGTAAGGGGGACACTTTTAGCTCCTACAATGAGCAGTTCTTC	CASSKGDTFSSYNEQFF
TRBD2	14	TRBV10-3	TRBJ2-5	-	TGTGCCATCAGTGAGCGGGGGGATGGGGAGACCCAGTACTTC	CAISERGDGETQYF
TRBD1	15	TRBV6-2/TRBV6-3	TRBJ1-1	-	TGTGCCAGCAGTCCCGCGGAGGGGGCGTGGACTGAAGCTTTCTTT	CASSPAEGAWTEAFF
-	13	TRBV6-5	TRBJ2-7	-	TGTGCCAGCAGTCCCCGGGACATCTTCGAGCAGTACTTC	CASSPRDIFEQYF
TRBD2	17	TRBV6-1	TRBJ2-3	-	TGTGCCAGCAGTGAAGCCCATAGCGGGAGATTGGCAGATACGCAGTATTTT	CASSEAHSGRLADTQYF
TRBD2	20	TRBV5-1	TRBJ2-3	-	TGCGCCAGCAGCGCGCCGGGACTAGCGGACGCACGCCCATACACAGATACGCAGTATTTT	CASSAPGLADARPYTDTQYF
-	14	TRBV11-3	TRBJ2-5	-	TGTGCCAGCAGCTTAGTGGCCAGCCAAGAGACCCAGTACTTC	CASSLVASQETQYF
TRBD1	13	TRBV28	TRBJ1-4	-	TGTGCCACGTCAGGGGGCGCGGGGGAAAAACTGTTTTTT	CATSGGAGEKLFF
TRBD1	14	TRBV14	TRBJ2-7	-	TGTGCCAGCAGTCGGGACAGGGGAACATACGAGCAGTACTTC	CASSRDRGTYEQYF
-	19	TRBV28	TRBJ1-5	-	TGTGCCAGCAGTTTATCCCTTCTGCGGGGCAGGGATAGCAATCAGCCCCAGCATTTT	CASSLSLLRGRDSNQPQHF
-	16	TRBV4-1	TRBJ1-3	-	TGCGCCAGCGGGTGGGGGGGAAAGTTGTCTGGAAACACCATATATTTT	CASGWGGKLSGNTIYF
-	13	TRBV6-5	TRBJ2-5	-	TGTGCCAGCAGTTACGGGCTAGCTGAGACCCAGTACTTC	CASSYGLAETQYF
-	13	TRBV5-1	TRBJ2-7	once	TGCGCCAGCAGCTCCCAACCCCCCGGCGAGCAGTACTTC	CASSSQPPGEQYF
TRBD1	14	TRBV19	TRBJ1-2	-	TGTGCCAGTAGTATCCCCGACAGGGGGGTCGGCTACACCTTC	CASSIPDRGVGYTF
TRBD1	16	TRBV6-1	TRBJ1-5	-	TGTGCCAGCAGTGAAGCAATCGGGACAGGGACCCAGCCCCAGCATTTT	CASSEAIGTGTQPQHF
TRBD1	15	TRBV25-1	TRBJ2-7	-	TGTGCCAGCAGAGTAGGGGACAGGGGTTTCTACGAGCAGTACTTC	CASRVGDRGFYEQYF
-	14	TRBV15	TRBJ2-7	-	TGTGCCACCAGCAGAGAAGGCGGGACCTACGAGCAGTACTTC	CATSREGGTYEQYF
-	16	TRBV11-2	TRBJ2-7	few	TGTGCCAGCAGCCACAAACAGGGTATCTTCCTCTACGAGCAGTACTTC	CASSHKQGIFLYEQYF
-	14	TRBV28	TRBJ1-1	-	TGTGCCAGCACTACTGTCGTGGGGGGGCGTCGAGCTTTCTTT	CASTTVVGGRRAFF
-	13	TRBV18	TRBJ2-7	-	TGTGCCAGCTCACCAGGGCTGAGCTACGAGCAGTACTTC	CASSPGLSYEQYF
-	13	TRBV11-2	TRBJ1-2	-	TGTGCCAGCAGCCGCCCCGGGGATTATGGCTACACCTTC	CASSRPGDYGYTF
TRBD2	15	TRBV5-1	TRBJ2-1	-	TGCGCCAGCAGCCCTACGCCGACAGCGGGAGATGAGCAGTTCTTC	CASSPTPTAGDEQFF
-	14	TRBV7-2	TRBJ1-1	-	TGTGCCAGCAGCCCCCTACGTCCGAACACTGAAGCTTTCTTT	CASSPLRPNTEAFF
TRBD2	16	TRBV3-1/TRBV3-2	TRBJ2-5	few	TGTGCCAGCAGCCCCCCTTTAGCGGGAATGGGAGAGACCCAGTACTTC	CASSPPLAGMGETQYF
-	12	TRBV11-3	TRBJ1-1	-	TGTGCCAGCAGCCATGGCAGGCCCGAAGCTTTCTTT	CASSHGRPEAFF
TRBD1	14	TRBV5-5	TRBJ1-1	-	TGTGCCAGCAGCCGGACAGGGTGGTCCACTGAAGCTTTCTTT	CASSRTGWSTEAFF
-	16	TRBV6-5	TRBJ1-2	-	TGTGCCAGCAGTTACGCTTGGGTCGGGACTAACTATGGCTACACCTTC	CASSYAWVGTNYGYTF
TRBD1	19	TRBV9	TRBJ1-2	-	TGTGCCAGCAGCGCCCCCTGGGCTAGGACAGGGGAAGGAAACTATGGCTACACCTTC	CASSAPWARTGEGNYGYTF
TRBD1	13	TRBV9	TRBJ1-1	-	TGTGCCAGCAGCTCCCAGGGGGACACTGAAGCTTTCTTT	CASSSQGDTEAFF
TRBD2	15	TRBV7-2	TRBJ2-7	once	TGTGCCAGCAGCTCGTTAGCGGGAGGGCCTAACGAGCAGTACTTC	CASSSLAGGPNEQYF
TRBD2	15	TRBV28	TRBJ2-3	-	TGTGCCAGCGGTTTAGCGGGAGGGCCGGGTGATACGCAGTATTTT	CASGLAGGPGDTQYF
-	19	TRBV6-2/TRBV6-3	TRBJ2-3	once	TGTGCCAGCAGTTATAATCCAAGCGGTAGGGAGGTTAATACAGATACGCAGTATTTT	CASSYNPSGREVNTDTQYF
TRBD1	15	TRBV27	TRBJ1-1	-	TGTGCCAGCAGTTTAAGCAGGGGGACTCACACTGAAGCTTTCTTT	CASSLSRGTHTEAFF
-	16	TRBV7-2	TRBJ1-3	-	TGTGCCAGCAGCCCACAGTGGGGGGGGGCTGGAAACACCATATATTTT	CASSPQWGGAGNTIYF
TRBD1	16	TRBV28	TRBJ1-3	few	TGTGCCAGCAGTTTAACAGGGGCTCGTGCTGGAAACACCATATATTTT	CASSLTGARAGNTIYF
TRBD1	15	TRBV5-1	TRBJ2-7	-	TGCGCCAGCAGCTGGGGGCCAGGGGGCCCCTACGAGCAGTACTTC	CASSWGPGGPYEQYF
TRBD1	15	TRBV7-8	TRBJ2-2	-	TGTGCCAGCAGGGACAGGGGATGGAACACCGGGGAGCTGTTTTTT	CASRDRGWNTGELFF
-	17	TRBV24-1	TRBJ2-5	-	TGTGCCACCAGTGCCCCTTACGTTTCCGGGAACCAAGAGACCCAGTACTTC	CATSAPYVSGNQETQYF
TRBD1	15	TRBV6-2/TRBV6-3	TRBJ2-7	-	TGTGCCAGCACCCCAAGTGGCAGGGGGCGGTACGAGCAGTACTTC	CASTPSGRGRYEQYF
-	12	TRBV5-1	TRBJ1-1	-	TGCGCCAGCAGCCCCCAACAGGGCGAAGCTTTCTTT	CASSPQQGEAFF
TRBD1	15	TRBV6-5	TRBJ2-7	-	TGTGCCAGCAGACTTAACCGGGACAGCTTCTACGAGCAGTACTTC	CASRLNRDSFYEQYF
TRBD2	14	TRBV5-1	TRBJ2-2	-	TGCGCCAGCAGCTATTCCGGCGGGAGCGGGGAGCTGTTTTTT	CASSYSGGSGELFF
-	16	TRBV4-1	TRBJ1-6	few	TGCGCCAGCAGCCTCCAGCATCACGACAATAATTCACCCCTCCACTTT	CASSLQHHDNNSPLHF
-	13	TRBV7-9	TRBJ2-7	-	TGTGCCAGCAGCTTATTCGGGGTCTACGAGCAGTACTTC	CASSLFGVYEQYF